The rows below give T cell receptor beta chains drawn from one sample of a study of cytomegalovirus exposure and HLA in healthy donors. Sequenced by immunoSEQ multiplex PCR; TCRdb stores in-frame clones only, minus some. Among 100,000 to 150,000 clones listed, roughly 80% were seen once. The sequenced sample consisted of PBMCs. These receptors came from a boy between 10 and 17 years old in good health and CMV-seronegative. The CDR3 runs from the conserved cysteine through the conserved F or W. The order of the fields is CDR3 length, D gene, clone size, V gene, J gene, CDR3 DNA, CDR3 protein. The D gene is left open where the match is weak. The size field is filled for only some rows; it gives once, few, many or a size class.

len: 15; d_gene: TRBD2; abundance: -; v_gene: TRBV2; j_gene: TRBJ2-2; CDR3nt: TGTGCCAGCAGTGGCCTAGCGGGAAGTGCCGGGGAGCTGTTTTTT; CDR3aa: CASSGLAGSAGELFF
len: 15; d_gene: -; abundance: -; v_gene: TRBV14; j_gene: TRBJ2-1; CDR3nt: TGTGCCAGCAGCCAAGCTCTAGGGGGTACTAATGAGCAGTTCTTC; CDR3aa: CASSQALGGTNEQFF
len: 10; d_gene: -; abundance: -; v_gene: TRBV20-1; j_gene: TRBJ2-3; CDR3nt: TGCAGTGTTCATCCAGATACGCAGTATTTT; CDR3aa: CSVHPDTQYF
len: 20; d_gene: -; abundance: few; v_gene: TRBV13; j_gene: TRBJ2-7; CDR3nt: TGTGCCAGCAGCTCCTACCTCAACGCGTCTCTAGCGTCCGAGAACTACGAGCAGTACTTC; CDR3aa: CASSSYLNASLASENYEQYF
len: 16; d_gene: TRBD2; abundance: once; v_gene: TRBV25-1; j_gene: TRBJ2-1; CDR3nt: TGTGCCAGCAGTGAATGGGCTAGCGGGAGGCTGAATGAGCAGTTCTTC; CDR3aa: CASSEWASGRLNEQFF
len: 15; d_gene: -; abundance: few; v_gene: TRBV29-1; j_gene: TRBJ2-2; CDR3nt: TGCAGCGTTGAAGGTAGCAGGGACTCGACCGGGGAGCTGTTTTTT; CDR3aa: CSVEGSRDSTGELFF
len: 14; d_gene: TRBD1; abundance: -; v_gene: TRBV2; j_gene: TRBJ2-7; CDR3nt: TGTGCCAGCAGAGGACAGGTTTCGGGGTACGAGCAGTACTTC; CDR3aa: CASRGQVSGYEQYF
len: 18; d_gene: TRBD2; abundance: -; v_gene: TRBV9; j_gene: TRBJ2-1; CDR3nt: TGTGCCAGCAGCGTAGGGTCGGAAATAGGGACTAGCGGCAATGAGCAGTTCTTC; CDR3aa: CASSVGSEIGTSGNEQFF
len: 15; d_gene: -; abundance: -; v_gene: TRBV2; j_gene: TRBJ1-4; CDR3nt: TGTGCCAGCAGTCGATTACCCATACCGGAGGAAAAACTGTTTTTT; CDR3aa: CASSRLPIPEEKLFF
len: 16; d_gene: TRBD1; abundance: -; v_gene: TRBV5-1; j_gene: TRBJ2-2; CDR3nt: TGCGCCAGCAGCTTGGAGGGGACAGGGAGCACCGGGGAGCTGTTTTTT; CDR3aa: CASSLEGTGSTGELFF
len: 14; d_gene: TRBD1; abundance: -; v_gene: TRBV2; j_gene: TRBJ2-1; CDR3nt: TGTGCCAGCAGGGGGACAGGGGGGGACAATGAGCAGTTCTTC; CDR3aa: CASRGTGGDNEQFF
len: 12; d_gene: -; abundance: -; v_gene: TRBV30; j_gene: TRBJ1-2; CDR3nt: TGTGCCTGGCGGGGGGGCAGCTATGGCTACACCTTC; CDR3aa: CAWRGGSYGYTF
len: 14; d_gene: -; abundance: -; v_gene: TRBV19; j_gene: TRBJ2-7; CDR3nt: TGTGCCAGTAGTATAGAGGGGGACACCTACGAGCAGTACTTC; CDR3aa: CASSIEGDTYEQYF
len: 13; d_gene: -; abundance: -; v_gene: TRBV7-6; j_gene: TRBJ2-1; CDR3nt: TGTGCCAGCAGCTTAGCTTGGGGCGATGAGCAGTTCTTC; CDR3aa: CASSLAWGDEQFF
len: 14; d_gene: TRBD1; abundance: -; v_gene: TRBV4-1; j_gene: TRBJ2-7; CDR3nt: TGCGCCAGCAGCCCCGGGACAGGGGCCTACGAGCAGTACTTC; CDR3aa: CASSPGTGAYEQYF
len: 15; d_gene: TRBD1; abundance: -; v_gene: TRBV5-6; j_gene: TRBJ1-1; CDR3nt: TGTGCCAGCAGTCCTGGACAGGGGGCGGACACTGAAGCTTTCTTT; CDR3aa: CASSPGQGADTEAFF
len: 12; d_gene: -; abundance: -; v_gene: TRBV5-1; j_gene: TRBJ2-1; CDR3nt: TGCGCCAGCAGCTATGGAGGGTATGAGCAGTTCTTC; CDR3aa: CASSYGGYEQFF
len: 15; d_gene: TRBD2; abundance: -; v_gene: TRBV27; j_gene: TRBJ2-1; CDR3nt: TGTGCCAGCAGTTTGTCTAGCGGGAGATGGGATGAGCAGTTCTTC; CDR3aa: CASSLSSGRWDEQFF
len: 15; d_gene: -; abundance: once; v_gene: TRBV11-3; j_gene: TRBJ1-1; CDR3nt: TGTGCCAGCAGCTCGGACGGACATATGAACACTGAAGCTTTCTTT; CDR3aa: CASSSDGHMNTEAFF
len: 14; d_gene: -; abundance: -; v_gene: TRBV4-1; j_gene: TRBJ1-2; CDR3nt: TGCGCCAGCAGCCAAGAATCAGGGTACTATGGCTACACCTTC; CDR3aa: CASSQESGYYGYTF
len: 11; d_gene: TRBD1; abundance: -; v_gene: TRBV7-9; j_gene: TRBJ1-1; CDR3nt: TGTGCCGGCAGCTACAGGGGTGAAGCTTTCTTT; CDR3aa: CAGSYRGEAFF
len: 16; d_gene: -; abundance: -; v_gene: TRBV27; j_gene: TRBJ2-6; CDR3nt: TGTGCCAGCAGTCCGGCTGACACCTCTGGGGCCAACGTCCTGACTTTC; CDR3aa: CASSPADTSGANVLTF
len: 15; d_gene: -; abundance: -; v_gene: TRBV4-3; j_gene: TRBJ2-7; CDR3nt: TGCGCCAGCAGCCAAGATAAGGACTACCTATACGAGCAGTACTTC; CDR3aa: CASSQDKDYLYEQYF
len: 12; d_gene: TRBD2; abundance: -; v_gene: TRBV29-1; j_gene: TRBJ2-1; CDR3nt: TGCAGCGGGAGCGGGAGGGCCACTGAGCAGTTCTTC; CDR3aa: CSGSGRATEQFF
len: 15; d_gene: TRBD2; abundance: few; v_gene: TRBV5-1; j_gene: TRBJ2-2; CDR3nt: TGCGCCAGCAGCTTCGGACTAGATTATACCGGGGAGCTGTTTTTT; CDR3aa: CASSFGLDYTGELFF
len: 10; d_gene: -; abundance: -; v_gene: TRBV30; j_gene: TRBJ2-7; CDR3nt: TGTGCCTGGGGACACTACGAGCAGTACTTC; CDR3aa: CAWGHYEQYF
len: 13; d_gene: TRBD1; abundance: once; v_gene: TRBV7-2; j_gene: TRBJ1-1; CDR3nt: TGTGCCAGCAACCCCGACAGGGGCACTGAAGCTTTCTTT; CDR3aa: CASNPDRGTEAFF
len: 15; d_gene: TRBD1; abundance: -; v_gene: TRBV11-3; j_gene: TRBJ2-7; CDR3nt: TGTGCCAGCAGCTTAGGCCCCGGGACAGGGTACGAGCAGTACTTC; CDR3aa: CASSLGPGTGYEQYF
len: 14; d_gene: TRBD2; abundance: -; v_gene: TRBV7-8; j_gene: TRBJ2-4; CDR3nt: TGTGCCAGCAGCTTAGGGACTAGCTGGAACATTCAGTACTTC; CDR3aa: CASSLGTSWNIQYF
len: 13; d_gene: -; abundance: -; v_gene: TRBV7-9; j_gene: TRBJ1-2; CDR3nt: TGTGCCAGCAGCGTAAGCTCCGTATATGGCTACACCTTC; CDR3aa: CASSVSSVYGYTF
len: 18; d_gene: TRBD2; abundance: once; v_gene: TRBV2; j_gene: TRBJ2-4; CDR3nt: TGTGCCAGCAGTTTGGGACTAGCGGGAGGGCCGGCCAAAAACATTCAGTACTTC; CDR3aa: CASSLGLAGGPAKNIQYF
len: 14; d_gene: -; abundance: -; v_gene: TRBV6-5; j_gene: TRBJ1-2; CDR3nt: TGTGCCAGCAGCCTCAACCAGGGTCGGGATGGCTACACCTTC; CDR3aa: CASSLNQGRDGYTF
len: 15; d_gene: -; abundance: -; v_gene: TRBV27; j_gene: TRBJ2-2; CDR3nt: TGTGCCAGCAGTTTGGGCAGGGTGGACACCGGGGAGCTGTTTTTT; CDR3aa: CASSLGRVDTGELFF
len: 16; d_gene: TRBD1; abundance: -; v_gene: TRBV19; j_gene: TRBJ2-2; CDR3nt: TGTGCCAGTAGCCCCCGACAGGGCCCGAACACCGGGGAGCTGTTTTTT; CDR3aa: CASSPRQGPNTGELFF